Listed below are T cell receptor beta chains from one sample, sequenced in a study of blood T cell repertoires in COVID-19. The repertoire was sequenced with immunoSEQ multiplex PCR; TCRdb's copy has only in-frame clones and lacks some. The sample has tens of thousands of clones; 91% are singletons. Sequenced input: peripheral blood. Receptors were obtained from a human donor with active COVID-19. The donor label of this sample is uncertain. Both conserved end residues are part of each CDR3. D genes are given only for firm matches. Only some rows state a clone size, as once, few, many or a class for expanded clones.

j_call	d_call	v_call	clone_size	cdr3_aa	cdr3_nt
TRBJ2-2	.	TRBV24-1	.	CATSPRTGRTGELFF	TGTGCCACCAGCCCAAGAACAGGCCGAACCGGGGAGCTGTTTTTT
TRBJ1-2	.	TRBV28	few	CASTNPDRFDGYTF	TGTGCCAGCACCAATCCGGACAGATTTGATGGCTACACCTTC
TRBJ1-1	.	TRBV5-4	.	CASSSPVNTEAFF	TGTGCCAGCAGCTCACCGGTCAACACTGAAGCTTTCTTT
TRBJ1-6	.	TRBV7-2	.	CASRSWESNSPLHF	TGTGCCAGCAGGTCTTGGGAGAGCAATTCACCCCTCCACTTT
TRBJ2-1	.	TRBV14	.	CASNHLRYNEQFF	TGTGCCAGCAACCACCTCAGGTACAATGAGCAGTTCTTC
TRBJ2-7	.	TRBV28	.	CASAGRFYEQYF	TGTGCCAGCGCCGGGAGATTCTACGAGCAGTACTTC
TRBJ2-7	TRBD2	TRBV24-1	.	CATSGPLAGGSYEQYF	TGTGCCACCAGTGGACCGCTAGCGGGAGGATCCTACGAGCAGTACTTC
TRBJ1-4	.	TRBV4-1	.	CASSPRTRGLNEKLFF	TGCGCCAGCAGCCCCCGGACCAGGGGCCTTAATGAAAAACTGTTTTTT
TRBJ1-1	TRBD1	TRBV29-1	.	CSVLHYRGAVEAFF	TGCAGCGTTCTACATTACAGGGGAGCGGTTGAAGCTTTCTTT
TRBJ2-6	.	TRBV28	.	CASSSRRRSHSGANVLTF	TGTGCCAGCAGTTCCCGTCGCAGGTCCCACTCTGGGGCCAACGTCCTGACTTTC
TRBJ2-1	TRBD2	TRBV7-7	.	CASSLLPSGKGEQFF	TGTGCCAGCAGCTTATTACCTAGCGGAAAAGGTGAGCAGTTCTTC
TRBJ2-3	.	TRBV11-2	.	CASSLDRGTDTQYF	TGTGCCAGCAGCTTAGATCGTGGCACAGATACGCAGTATTTT
TRBJ2-2	.	TRBV7-2	.	CASSLDREAGELFF	TGTGCCAGCAGCTTAGACAGGGAAGCCGGGGAGCTGTTTTTT
TRBJ1-2	.	TRBV5-5	.	CASSLVKQDSIGYTF	TGTGCCAGCAGCTTGGTAAAGCAGGACAGCATTGGCTACACCTTC
TRBJ2-1	.	TRBV11-2	.	CASTSETGPYNEQFF	TGTGCCAGCACCTCCGAGACAGGTCCCTACAATGAGCAGTTCTTC
TRBJ2-7	TRBD2	TRBV2	.	CASSAGGPYEQYF	TGTGCCAGCTCAGCGGGAGGGCCGTACGAGCAGTACTTC
TRBJ2-5	TRBD1	TRBV19	once	CASSIDRGLGQETQYF	TGTGCCAGTAGTATCGACAGGGGGCTAGGGCAAGAGACCCAGTACTTC
TRBJ2-1	TRBD2	TRBV4-3	.	CASSQDWGGEQFF	TGCGCCAGCAGCCAAGATTGGGGGGGTGAGCAGTTCTTC
TRBJ1-6	TRBD1	TRBV3-1/TRBV3-2	.	CASSLDRGNSPLHF	TGTGCCAGCAGCCTGGACAGGGGGAATTCACCCCTCCACTTT
TRBJ2-7	TRBD2	TRBV5-4	.	CASSLGPTSGSYEQYF	TGTGCCAGCAGCTTGGGGCCTACTAGCGGGAGCTACGAGCAGTACTTC
TRBJ1-5	TRBD1	TRBV28	.	CAIKRDSSNQPQHF	TGTGCCATCAAGAGGGACAGTAGCAATCAGCCCCAGCATTTT
TRBJ2-7	TRBD2	TRBV6-2/TRBV6-3	.	CASSSSREAEQYF	TGTGCCAGCAGTTCCTCCCGGGAGGCCGAGCAGTACTTC
TRBJ1-1	.	TRBV2	few	CASSTLQGRTEAFF	TGTGCCAGCAGTACGTTACAGGGCCGCACTGAAGCTTTCTTT
TRBJ2-7	.	TRBV28	few	CASSRGQPYEQYF	TGTGCCAGCAGTCGAGGACAGCCCTACGAGCAGTACTTC
TRBJ2-2	TRBD1	TRBV6-6	.	CASSQTGAGELFF	TGTGCCAGCAGCCAGACAGGGGCCGGGGAGCTGTTTTTT
TRBJ1-4	.	TRBV5-4	.	CASSFGTDYGEKLFF	TGTGCCAGCAGCTTTGGAACGGACTACGGTGAAAAACTGTTTTTT
TRBJ1-4	.	TRBV5-1	.	CASSLSGGNGEKLFF	TGCGCCAGCAGCTTGTCAGGAGGAAATGGGGAAAAACTGTTTTTT